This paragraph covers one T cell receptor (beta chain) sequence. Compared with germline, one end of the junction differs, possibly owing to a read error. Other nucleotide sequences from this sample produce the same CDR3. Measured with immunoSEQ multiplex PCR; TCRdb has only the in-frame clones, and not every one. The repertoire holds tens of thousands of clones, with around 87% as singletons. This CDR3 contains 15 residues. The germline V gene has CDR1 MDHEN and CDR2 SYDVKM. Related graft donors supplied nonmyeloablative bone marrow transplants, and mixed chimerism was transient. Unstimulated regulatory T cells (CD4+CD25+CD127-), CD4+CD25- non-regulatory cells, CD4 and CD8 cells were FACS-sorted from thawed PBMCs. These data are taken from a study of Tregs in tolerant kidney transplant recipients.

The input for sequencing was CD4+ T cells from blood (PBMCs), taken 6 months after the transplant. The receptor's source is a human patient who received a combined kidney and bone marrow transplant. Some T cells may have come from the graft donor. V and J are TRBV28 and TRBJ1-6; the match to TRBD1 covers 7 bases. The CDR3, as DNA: TGTGCCAGCAGTTTCTGGACAGGTTCTAATTCCCCCCTCCACTTT. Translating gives CASSFWTGSNSPLHF.